This record covers a single T cell receptor (beta chain). Its target is not known. The germline V and J ends were trimmed by 8 bases and 2 bases, with 12 bases remaining between them. This CDR3 is built from 13 residues. The data are from a study of T cells after yellow fever vaccination. In making TCR cDNA, 5'RACE template switching added a universal primer site and UMIs to it. TCRdb re-derived calls from the 5' RACE reads in MiXCR, one entry per CDR3 protein. The sample contains over 250,000 distinct CDR3 sequences, roughly 5.2% of which appear only once. Study observations and caveats: Clones that expanded after primary vaccination mostly reappeared after the booster (around 96% CD4, approximately 85% CD8).

V gene TRBV12-3 or TRBV12-4 combines with J gene TRBJ2-5; D might be TRBD2 (6 bases). Sample: CD4+ T cells sorted from PBMCs, taken on the day of the yellow fever booster vaccination. The sequence was collected from a man aged 18 to 29 who received the YFV17D yellow fever vaccine. In DNA form, the CDR3 reads TGTGCCAGCCAATGGGGGGTTCAAGAGACCCAGTACTTC. It specifies CASQWGVQETQYF.